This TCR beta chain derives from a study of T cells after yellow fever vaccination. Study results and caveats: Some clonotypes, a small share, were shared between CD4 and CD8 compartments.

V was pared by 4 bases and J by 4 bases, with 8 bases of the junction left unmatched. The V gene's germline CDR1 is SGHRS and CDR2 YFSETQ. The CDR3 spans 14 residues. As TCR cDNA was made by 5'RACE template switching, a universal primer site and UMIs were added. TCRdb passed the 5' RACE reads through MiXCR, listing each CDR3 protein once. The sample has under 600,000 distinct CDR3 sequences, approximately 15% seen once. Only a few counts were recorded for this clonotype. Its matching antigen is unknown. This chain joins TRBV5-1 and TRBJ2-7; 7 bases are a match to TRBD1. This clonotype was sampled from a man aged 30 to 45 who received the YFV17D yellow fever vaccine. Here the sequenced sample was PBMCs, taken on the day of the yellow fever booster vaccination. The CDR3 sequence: CASSPPGQRYEQYF. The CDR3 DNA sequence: TGCGCCAGCAGCCCACCGGGACAGAGATACGAGCAGTACTTC.